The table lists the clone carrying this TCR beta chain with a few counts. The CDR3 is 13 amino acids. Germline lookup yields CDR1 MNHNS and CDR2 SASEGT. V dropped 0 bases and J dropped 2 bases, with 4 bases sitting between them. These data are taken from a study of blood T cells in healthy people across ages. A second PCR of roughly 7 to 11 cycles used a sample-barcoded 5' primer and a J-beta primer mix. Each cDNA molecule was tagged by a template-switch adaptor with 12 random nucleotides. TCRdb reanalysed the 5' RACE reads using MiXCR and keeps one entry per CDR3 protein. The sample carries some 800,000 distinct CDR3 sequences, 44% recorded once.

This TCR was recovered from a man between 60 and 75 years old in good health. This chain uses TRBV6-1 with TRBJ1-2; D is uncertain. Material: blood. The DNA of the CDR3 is TGTGCCAGCAGTGAAGCGATGAACTATGGCTACACCTTC. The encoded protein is CASSEAMNYGYTF.